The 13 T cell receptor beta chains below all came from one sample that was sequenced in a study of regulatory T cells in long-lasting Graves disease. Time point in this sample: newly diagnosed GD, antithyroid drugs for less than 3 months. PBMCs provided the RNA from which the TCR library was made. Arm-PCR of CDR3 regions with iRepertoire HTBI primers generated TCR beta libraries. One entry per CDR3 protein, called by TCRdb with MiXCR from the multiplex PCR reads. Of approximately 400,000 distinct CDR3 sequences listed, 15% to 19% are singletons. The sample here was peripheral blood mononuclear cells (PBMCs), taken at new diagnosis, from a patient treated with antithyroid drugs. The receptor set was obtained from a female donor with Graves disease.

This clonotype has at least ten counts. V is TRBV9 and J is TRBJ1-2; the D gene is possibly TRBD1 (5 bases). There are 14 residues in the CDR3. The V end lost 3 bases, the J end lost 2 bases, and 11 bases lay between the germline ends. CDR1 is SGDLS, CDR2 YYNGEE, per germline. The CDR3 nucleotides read TGTGCCAGCAGCGGAGGGGTGGGCAACTATGGCTACACCTTC. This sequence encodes CASSGGVGNYGYTF.

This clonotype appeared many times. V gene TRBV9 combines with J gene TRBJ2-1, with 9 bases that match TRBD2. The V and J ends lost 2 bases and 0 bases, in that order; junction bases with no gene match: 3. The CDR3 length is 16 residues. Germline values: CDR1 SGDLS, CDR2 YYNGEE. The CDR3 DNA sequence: TGTGCCAGCAGCGTCCTTAGCGGGAGCTCCTACAATGAGCAGTTCTTC. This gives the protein CASSVLSGSSYNEQFF. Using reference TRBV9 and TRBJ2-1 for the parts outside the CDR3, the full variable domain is DSGVTQTPKHLITATGQRVTLRCSPRSGDLSVYWYQQSLDQGLQFLIQYYNGEERAKGNILERFSAQQFPDLHSELNLSSLELGDSALYFCASSVLSGSSYNEQFFGPGTRLTVL.

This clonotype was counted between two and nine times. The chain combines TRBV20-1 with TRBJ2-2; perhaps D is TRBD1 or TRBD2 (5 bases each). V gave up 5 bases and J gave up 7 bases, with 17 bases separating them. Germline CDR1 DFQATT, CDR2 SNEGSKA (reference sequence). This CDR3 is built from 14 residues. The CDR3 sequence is CSAAPGHNVGELFF. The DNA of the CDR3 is TGCAGTGCTGCGCCGGGGCATAATGTCGGGGAGCTGTTTTTT.

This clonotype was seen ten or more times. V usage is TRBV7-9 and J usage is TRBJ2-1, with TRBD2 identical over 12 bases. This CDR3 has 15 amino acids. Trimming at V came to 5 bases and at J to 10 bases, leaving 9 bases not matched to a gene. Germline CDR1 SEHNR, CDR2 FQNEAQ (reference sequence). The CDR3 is CASSPRTGLAGEQFF. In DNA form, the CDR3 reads TGTGCCAGCAGCCCCCGGACCGGACTAGCGGGAGAGCAGTTCTTC.

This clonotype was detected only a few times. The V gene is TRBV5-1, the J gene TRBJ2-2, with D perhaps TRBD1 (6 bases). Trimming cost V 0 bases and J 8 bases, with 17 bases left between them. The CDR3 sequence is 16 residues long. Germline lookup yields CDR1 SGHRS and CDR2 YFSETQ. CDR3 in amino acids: CASSLDSGVMRGELFF. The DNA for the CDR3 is TGCGCCAGCAGCTTGGATTCAGGGGTGATGCGAGGGGAGCTGTTTTTT.

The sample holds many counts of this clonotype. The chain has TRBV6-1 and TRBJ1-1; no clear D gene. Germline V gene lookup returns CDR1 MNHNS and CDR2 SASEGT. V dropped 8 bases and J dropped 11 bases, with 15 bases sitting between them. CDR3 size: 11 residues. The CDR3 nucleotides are TGTGCCAGCGTGCCGGGCCGACGGGCTTTCTTT. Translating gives CASVPGRRAFF.

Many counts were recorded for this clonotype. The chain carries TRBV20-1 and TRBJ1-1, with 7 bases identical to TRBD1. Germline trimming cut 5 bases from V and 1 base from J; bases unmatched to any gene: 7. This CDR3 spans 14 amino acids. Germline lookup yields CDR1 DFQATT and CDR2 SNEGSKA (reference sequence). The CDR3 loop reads CSAARQGPNTEAFF. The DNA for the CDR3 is TGCAGTGCTGCCCGACAGGGCCCGAACACTGAAGCTTTCTTT.

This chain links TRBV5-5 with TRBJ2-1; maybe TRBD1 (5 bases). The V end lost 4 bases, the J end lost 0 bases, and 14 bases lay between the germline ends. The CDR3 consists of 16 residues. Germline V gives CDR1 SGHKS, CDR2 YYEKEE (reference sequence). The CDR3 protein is CASSARQILSYNEQFF. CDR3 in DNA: TGTGCCAGCAGCGCCCGACAGATTCTCTCCTACAATGAGCAGTTCTTC.

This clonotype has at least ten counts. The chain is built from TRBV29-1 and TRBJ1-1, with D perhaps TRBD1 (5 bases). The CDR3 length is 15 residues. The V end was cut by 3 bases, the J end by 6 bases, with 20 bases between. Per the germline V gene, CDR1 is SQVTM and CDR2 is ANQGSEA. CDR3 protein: CSVDLPGRVFPEAFF. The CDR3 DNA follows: TGCAGCGTTGACCTCCCGGGCAGGGTGTTCCCTGAAGCTTTCTTT.

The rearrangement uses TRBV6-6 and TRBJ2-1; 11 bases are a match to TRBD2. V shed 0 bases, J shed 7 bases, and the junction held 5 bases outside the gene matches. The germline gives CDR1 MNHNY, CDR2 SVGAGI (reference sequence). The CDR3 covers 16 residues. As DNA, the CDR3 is TGTGCCAGCAGTTACTCGGCACTAGCGGGAGTGAATGAGCAGTTCTTC. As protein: CASSYSALAGVNEQFF.

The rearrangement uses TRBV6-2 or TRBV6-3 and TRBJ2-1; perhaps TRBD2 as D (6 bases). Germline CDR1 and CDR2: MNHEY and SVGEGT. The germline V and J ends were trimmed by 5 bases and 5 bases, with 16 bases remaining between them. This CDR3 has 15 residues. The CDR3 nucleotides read TGTGCCAGCAGTGACGGGGGTACCCTAGACAATGAGCAGTTCTTC. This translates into CASSDGGTLDNEQFF.

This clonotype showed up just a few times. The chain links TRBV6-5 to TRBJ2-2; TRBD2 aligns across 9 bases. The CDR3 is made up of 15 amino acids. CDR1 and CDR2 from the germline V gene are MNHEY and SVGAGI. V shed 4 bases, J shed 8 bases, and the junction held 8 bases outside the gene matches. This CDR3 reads CASSSGLAGSGELFF. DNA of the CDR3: TGTGCCAGCAGTTCGGGACTAGCAGGGAGTGGGGAGCTGTTTTTT.

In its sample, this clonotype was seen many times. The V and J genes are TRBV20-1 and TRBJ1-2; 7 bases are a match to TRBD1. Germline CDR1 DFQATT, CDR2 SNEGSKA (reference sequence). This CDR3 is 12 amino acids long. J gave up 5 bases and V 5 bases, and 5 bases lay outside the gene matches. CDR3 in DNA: TGCAGTGCTTGGGACAGCGTATATGGCTACACCTTC. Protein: CSAWDSVYGYTF.